This entry features one T cell receptor beta chain sequence. This record belongs to a study of cytomegalovirus exposure and HLA in healthy donors. Study-level background: Earlier sequencing of some 170 million T cells yielded 120 million or so unique TCR beta sequences.

PCR involved 60 Vbeta and 13 Jbeta primers. Using immunoSEQ multiplex PCR, the repertoire was profiled, and TCRdb retains in-frame clones only, with some absent. The table includes about 130,000 clones, over 70% detected once. The CDR3 runs 15 residues. From germline, CDR1 is MDHEN and CDR2 SYDVKM. V lost 8 bases and J lost 1, with 14 bases in between. The V gene is TRBV28, the J gene TRBJ2-2; D uncertain. The sequence was obtained from a man aged 35-49 years in good health and CMV-seropositive. The sample comprised PBMCs. This CDR3 is CASRRSGWNTGELFF. Here the CDR3 DNA reads TGTGCCAGCCGTCGCAGTGGCTGGAACACCGGGGAGCTGTTTTTT.